Presented here are 28 T cell receptor beta chains from one specimen sequenced in a study of blood T cell repertoires in COVID-19. The assay was immunoSEQ multiplex PCR, and TCRdb's table has in-frame clones only and misses some. The sample lists around 70,000 clones, 90% to 95% seen once, with about 6.8% in the top ten. Specimen: peripheral blood. The receptors shown here come from a human donor in a cohort sampled during active COVID-19.

The V call is TRBV28, the J call TRBJ2-2, with 11 bases that match TRBD1. The CDR3 has 16 residues. The germline CDR1 and CDR2 sequences are MDHEN and SYDVKM. V shed 5 bases and J 3 bases; nucleotides not matched to a gene: 5. CDR3 protein: CASSLDRGRDTGELFF. DNA for the CDR3: TGTGCCAGCAGTCTGGACAGGGGGCGCGACACCGGGGAGCTGTTTTTT.

The chain joins TRBV6-2 or TRBV6-3 to TRBJ1-5; D gene ambiguous. Germline assignment: CDR1 MNHEY and CDR2 SVGEGT. CDR3 length equals 17 residues. Trimming cost V 5 bases and J 0 bases, with 17 bases left between them. The CDR3 is CASSTGRRADSNQPQHF. CDR3 coding DNA: TGTGCCAGCAGTACGGGCAGGAGGGCAGATAGCAATCAGCCCCAGCATTTT.

This sequence joins TRBV7-9 and TRBJ1-1, with a weak D call TRBD1 (5 bases). Deletions cut 1 base from V and 6 bases from J, with 6 bases between. The V gene's germline CDR1 is SEHNR and CDR2 FQNEAQ (reference sequence). The CDR3 sequence is 12 residues long. The CDR3 nucleotides read TGTGCCAGCAGCTTAGTAGGGGCTGAAGCTTTCTTT. Protein sequence: CASSLVGAEAFF.

DNA of the CDR3: TGTGCCAGCAGCCCTGGGGGCTGGGACTCCTACGAGCAGTACTTC. Its protein is CASSPGGWDSYEQYF. The chain has TRBV5-4 and TRBJ2-7; D is possibly TRBD1 (6 bases). Germline V gene lookup returns CDR1 SGHNT and CDR2 YYREEE (reference sequence). There are 15 residues in the CDR3. V was shortened by 4 bases and J by 0 bases, with 14 bases between the two germline ends.

The rearrangement links TRBV2 to TRBJ2-2; the D gene is possibly TRBD2 (5 bases). CDR1 is SNHLY, CDR2 FYNNEI, per germline. The CDR3 length is 15 residues. Trimming stripped 5 bases from V and 0 bases from J, with 10 bases between. CDR3 loop: CASSLYSANTGELFF. Here the CDR3 DNA reads TGTGCCAGCAGTCTCTATAGCGCGAACACCGGGGAGCTGTTTTTT.

The rearrangement uses TRBV2 and TRBJ2-1; D is possibly TRBD1 (5 bases). The V and J ends lost 7 bases and 4 bases respectively, with 8 bases between them. Germline CDR1 is SNHLY and CDR2 is FYNNEI. The CDR3 has 12 amino acids. The CDR3 nucleotides are TGTGCCAGCAACAGGAGATACAATGAGCAGTTCTTC. Its protein is CASNRRYNEQFF.

The V gene is TRBV27, the J gene TRBJ2-2, with D possibly being TRBD1 (6 bases). Germline V gene sequence: CDR1 MNHEY, CDR2 SMNVEV (reference sequence). The CDR3 totals 14 residues. With 4 bases removed from V and 5 bases from J, the gap between germline ends came to 11 bases. Written as DNA, the CDR3 is TGTGCCAGCAGTTCCAAAGGGGGAACCGGGGAGCTGTTTTTT. It codes for CASSSKGGTGELFF.

The chain joins TRBV21-1 to TRBJ1-5; TRBD1, the D gene given by the table, was not confirmed from the DNA. TRBV21-1 is flagged as a pseudogene. The CDR3 consists of 15 residues. The CDR3 nucleotides read TGTGCCAGCACCGACCAGGGAATGGGCAATCAGCCCCAGCATTTT. Protein sequence: CASTDQGMGNQPQHF.

V gene TRBV30 combines with J gene TRBJ2-6, with a weak D call TRBD2 (6 bases). With 4 bases removed from V and 2 bases from J, the gap between germline ends came to 12 bases. In germline, CDR1 is GTSNPN, CDR2 SVGIG (reference sequence). This CDR3 spans 15 amino acids. The CDR3: CAWTRGTPGANVLTF. CDR3 nucleotides: TGTGCCTGGACGCGGGGAACTCCTGGGGCCAACGTCCTGACTTTC.

This sequence joins TRBV30 and TRBJ2-3, with 13 nucleotides matching TRBD2. The germline CDR1 and CDR2 sequences are GTSNPN and SVGIG (reference sequence). The CDR3 sequence is 15 residues long. V dropped 0 bases and J dropped 7; count of bases not matched to a gene: 4. The CDR3 DNA sequence: TGTGCCTGGAGTGTGACTAGCGGGGGGTCGAATACGCAGTATTTT. The encoded protein is CAWSVTSGGSNTQYF.

This clone has only one observation. This sequence joins TRBV18 and TRBJ1-1, with no clear D. This CDR3 has 13 residues. Trimming took off 3 bases at V and 1 base at J, with 6 bases between the two ends. The germline gives CDR1 KGHSH, CDR2 LQKENI. CDR3 sequence: CASSPPGNTEAFF. CDR3 bases: TGTGCCAGCTCACCCCCGGGGAACACTGAAGCTTTCTTT.

This chain joins TRBV7-3 and TRBJ2-6; 7 bases match TRBD1. The CDR3 spans 16 residues. Trimming took 5 bases from V and 4 from J; bases not matched to a gene: 8. Looked up from germline, CDR1 is SGHTA and CDR2 is FQGTGA. The CDR3 coding sequence is TGTGCCAGCAGCCGTACAGGGGAGAGGGGGGCCAACGTCCTGACTTTC. It is translated as CASSRTGERGANVLTF.

This clone was seen a single time. This chain links TRBV10-3 with TRBJ2-7; TRBD1 matches at 9 bases. The germline gives CDR1 ENHRY, CDR2 SYGVKD. V shed 10 bases, J shed 3 bases, and the junction held 10 bases outside the gene matches. This CDR3 is built from 14 residues. CDR3 bases: TGTGCCACTAAGCCGGGACAGGGAATCTACGAGCAGTACTTC. It encodes CATKPGQGIYEQYF.

The chain uses TRBV6-6 and TRBJ2-3; TRBD2 matches 8 bases. Looked up from germline, CDR1 is MNHNY and CDR2 is SVGAGI (reference sequence). The length of the CDR3 is 15 residues. The V segment lost 6 bases and the J segment 1 base; nucleotides outside the gene matches: 6. CDR3 DNA sequence: TGTGCCAGCAGACCCAGCGGGAGCCGCACAGATACGCAGTATTTT. It specifies CASRPSGSRTDTQYF.

The rearrangement links TRBV5-1 to TRBJ2-1, with 7 bases aligning to TRBD2. With 7 bases clipped from V and 2 bases from J, the junction kept 6 bases outside the gene matches. Germline assignment: CDR1 SGHRS and CDR2 YFSETQ. The CDR3 loop spans 14 amino acids. The CDR3 sequence is CASRRTSPYNEQFF. CDR3 nucleotides: TGCGCCAGCCGGAGGACTAGTCCCTACAATGAGCAGTTCTTC. Supplemented by reference TRBV5-1 and TRBJ2-1, the full variable domain reads KAGVTQTPRYLIKTRGQQVTLSCSPISGHRSVSWYQQTPGQGLQFLFEYFSETQRNKGNFPGRFSGRQFSNSRSEMNVSTLELGDSALYLCASRRTSPYNEQFFGPGTRLTVL.

The V call is TRBV18, the J call TRBJ1-5, with D perhaps TRBD1 (6 bases). The CDR3 consists of 13 residues. V dropped 6 bases and J dropped 2 bases, with 8 bases sitting between them. The V gene's germline CDR1 is KGHSH and CDR2 LQKENI. CDR3 loop: CASSRGGNQPQHF. The CDR3 DNA sequence: TGTGCCAGCTCCAGGGGTGGCAATCAGCCCCAGCATTTT.

J is TRBJ1-2 and V is TRBV4-2; 7 nucleotides align to TRBD1. This CDR3 is 17 amino acids long. The V gene end was trimmed by 0 bases and the J gene end by 4 bases; junction bases not matched to a gene: 11. The germline CDR1 and CDR2 sequences are LGHNA and YNFKEQ. CDR3 nucleotide sequence: TGTGCCAGCAGCCAAGATTTTACGTCAGGGGGTCTCTATGGCTACACCTTC. This codes for CASSQDFTSGGLYGYTF.

The chain uses TRBV28 and TRBJ2-5; 9 bases fit TRBD1. The CDR3 loop spans 14 amino acids. The V segment lost 4 bases and the J segment 5 bases; nucleotides outside the gene matches: 5. Per the germline V gene, CDR1 is MDHEN and CDR2 is SYDVKM. The CDR3 is CASSSDRGYETQYF. CDR3 DNA sequence: TGTGCCAGCAGTTCGGACAGGGGTTACGAGACCCAGTACTTC.

This rearrangement joins TRBV5-5 to TRBJ2-2, with D maybe TRBD1 (8 bases). Per germline, CDR1 SGHKS and CDR2 YYEKEE (reference sequence). This CDR3 is 15 amino acids long. V gave up 4 bases and J gave up 1 base, with 11 bases separating them. This CDR3 is CASSSGTGNTGELFF. In nucleotides, the CDR3 is TGTGCCAGCAGCAGCGGGACAGGGAACACCGGGGAGCTGTTTTTT.

The chain has TRBV6-6 and TRBJ2-5, with D uncertain. The V gene lost 3 bases and the J gene lost 2 bases, with 7 bases spanning the gap. The CDR3 sequence is 13 residues long. Germline-derived CDR1 and CDR2 are MNHNY and SVGAGI (reference sequence). The CDR3 reads CASSYAQQETQYF. Written as DNA, the CDR3 is TGTGCCAGCAGTTATGCCCAGCAAGAGACCCAGTACTTC.

This chain connects TRBV7-8 to TRBJ2-7; D gene uncertain. V gave up 6 bases and J gave up 1 base, with 4 bases separating them. The germline CDR1 and CDR2 sequences are SGHVS and FQNEAQ. This CDR3 contains 11 residues. The CDR3 reads CASSPSYEQYF. The CDR3 DNA reads TGTGCCAGCAGTCCTTCCTACGAGCAGTACTTC.

V gene TRBV4-1 combines with J gene TRBJ1-3, with TRBD1 matching 7 bases. Trimming at V came to 0 bases and at J to 7 bases, leaving 6 bases not matched to a gene. This CDR3 is built from 15 residues. From germline, CDR1 is MGHRA and CDR2 YSYEKL. The CDR3 loop is CASSQDDRAWNTIYF. The CDR3 DNA sequence: TGCGCCAGCAGCCAAGACGACAGGGCGTGGAACACCATATATTTT.

V usage is TRBV18 and J usage is TRBJ2-1; unclear D gene. Trimming cost V 0 bases and J 2 bases, with 8 bases left between them. The CDR3 contains 15 residues. The germline V gene has CDR1 KGHSH and CDR2 LQKENI. CDR3: CASSPPAVTYNEQFF. Here the CDR3 DNA reads TGTGCCAGCTCACCACCGGCGGTTACCTACAATGAGCAGTTCTTC. Drawing the rest from reference TRBV18 and TRBJ2-1, the complete variable domain is NAGVMQNPRHLVRRRGQEARLRCSPMKGHSHVYWYRQLPEEGLKFMVYLQKENIIDESGMPKERFSAEFPKEGPSILRIQQVVRGDSAAYFCASSPPAVTYNEQFFGPGTRLTVL.

The genes are TRBV12-3 or TRBV12-4 and TRBJ1-1; D is perhaps TRBD1 (5 bases). This CDR3 is built from 13 residues. The germline V and J ends were trimmed by 7 bases and 6 bases, with 15 bases remaining between them. The CDR3 loop reads CASTIGEGAEAFF. The CDR3 DNA sequence: TGTGCCAGCACCATAGGGGAGGGCGCTGAAGCTTTCTTT.

The rearrangement joins TRBV12-3 or TRBV12-4 to TRBJ1-1, with TRBD1 matching 7 bases. V was clipped by 7 bases and J by 5 bases; unmatched bases: 7. This CDR3 has 13 amino acids. CDR3 protein: CASTTTGVTEAFF. CDR3 sequence (DNA): TGTGCCAGCACAACCACAGGGGTAACTGAAGCTTTCTTT.

V gene TRBV9 combines with J gene TRBJ2-7; D may be TRBD2 (5 bases). CDR1 and CDR2 (germline): SGDLS, YYNGEE. Trimming stripped 3 bases from V and 0 bases from J, with 13 bases between. This CDR3 spans 15 amino acids. The CDR3 coding sequence is TGTGCCAGCAGCGCGTCGGGAAGGAGCTCCTACGAGCAGTACTTC. Its translation: CASSASGRSSYEQYF.

This chain connects TRBV19 to TRBJ1-5; 9 nucleotides agree with TRBD1. This CDR3 is 15 amino acids long. V lost 3 bases, J lost 5 bases, and 5 bases stayed unmatched. Germline CDR1 LNHDA, CDR2 SQIVND (reference sequence). Here the CDR3 reads CASSINGQGYQPQHF. The CDR3, as DNA: TGTGCCAGTAGTATTAACGGACAGGGGTATCAGCCCCAGCATTTT.

This clone was seen once. V is TRBV19 and J is TRBJ2-1; 10 bases agree with TRBD2. From germline, CDR1 is LNHDA and CDR2 SQIVND (reference sequence). Unmatched junction bases numbered 8, after V lost 3 bases and J lost 6 bases. This CDR3 is 16 amino acids long. In DNA form, the CDR3 reads TGTGCCAGTAGTATTGATCTGGCTAGCGGGAGCAATGAGCAGTTCTTC. Translated: CASSIDLASGSNEQFF.